This T cell receptor (beta chain) was sequenced during a study of T cells in Graves' hyperthyroidism and ophthalmopathy. Study observations and caveats: Ophthalmopathy cases were set apart from stable hyperthyroidism by a 13 V-J model. Before onset, by a median of approximately 5.9 months, the model predicted ophthalmopathy.

RNA transcripts served as the template for amplifying TCR beta CDR3 regions. First-round RT-PCR of the TCR CDR3 relied on the HTBI primer set. One entry per CDR3 protein, called by TCRdb with MiXCR from the multiplex PCR reads. The table shows around 290,000 distinct CDR3 sequences, with about 15% occurring only once. The germline V gene has CDR1 MNHNS and CDR2 SASEGT. Trimming took 2 bases from V and 8 from J, leaving 24 bases between them. The CDR3 has 18 amino acids. This clonotype was recorded a few times. Its target is not known. This chain uses TRBV6-1 with TRBJ1-4; D is undetermined. This TCR came from a woman in her fifties or sixties with Graves' ophthalmopathy. The sequenced sample consisted of blood. The DNA for the CDR3 is TGTGCCAGCAGTGAAAACCACCGGACGACGTTGAAAGTAGAAAAACTGTTTTTT. It encodes CASSENHRTTLKVEKLFF.